The 22 T cell receptor beta chains listed next were all sequenced from one sample in a study of cytomegalovirus exposure and HLA in healthy donors (dated by TCRdb to the late 2010s). The library was prepared using the immunoSEQ multiplex PCR assay. For the multiplex PCR, a mixture combining 60 forward primers for TCR Vbeta segments and 13 reverse primers for TCR Jbeta segments was used. TCRdb took this table from immuneACCESS and kept in-frame rearrangements with V and J called. Such tables lack part of the clones; where checked against another copy, unresolved V genes explain under half of the gap, and the rest is unexplained. A total of fewer than 200,000 clones appear in this sample, 60% to 80% of them only once. Roughly 3.7% of the sample is in the top ten clones. Sequencing used PBMCs. The receptors were gathered from a man younger than 45 in good health and CMV-seropositive.

V gene TRBV2 combines with J gene TRBJ2-5, with 11 bases lining up with TRBD2. This CDR3 comprises 15 residues. Germline loops: CDR1 SNHLY, CDR2 FYNNEI. V trimming: 5 bases; J trimming: 8 bases; junction bases outside the gene matches: 10. The CDR3 spells CASSTRLAGTDTQYF. CDR3 DNA: TGTGCCAGCAGTACCCGACTAGCGGGGACCGATACCCAGTACTTC.

V usage is TRBV7-2 and J usage is TRBJ2-2; 9 bases align to TRBD2. CDR3 size: 16 residues. Trimming took 5 bases from V and 6 from J; bases not matched to a gene: 10. Germline assignment: CDR1 SGHTA and CDR2 FQGNSA. CDR3 in amino acids: CASSPNRRGGPGELFF. The DNA for the CDR3 is TGTGCCAGCAGCCCCAATAGGCGGGGGGGCCCCGGGGAGCTGTTTTTT.

This clone was seen more than once but under ten times. The chain carries TRBV30 and TRBJ2-1; D remains unclear. The ends were cut back, 2 bases at V and 4 bases at J, with 15 bases in the middle. Germline CDR1 is GTSNPN and CDR2 is SVGIG (reference sequence). The CDR3 is 15 residues long. The CDR3 protein is CAWSPSWQDYNEQFF. As DNA, the CDR3 is TGTGCCTGGAGTCCTTCGTGGCAGGATTACAATGAGCAGTTCTTC.

This clone was seen just once. The chain recombines TRBV5-4 with TRBJ2-5, with 9 bases identical to TRBD2. The germline CDR1 and CDR2 sequences are SGHNT and YYREEE (reference sequence). V was pared by 1 base and J by 7 bases, with 14 bases of the junction left unmatched. The CDR3 loop spans 17 amino acids. CDR3 DNA sequence: TGTGCCAGCAGCTTGTGGGGTCGGGCGGGGGGGGAAGTGACCCAGTACTTC. Its protein is CASSLWGRAGGEVTQYF. The variable domain in full, completed from reference TRBV5-4 and TRBJ2-5, reads ETGVTQSPTHLIKTRGQQVTLRCSSQSGHNTVSWYQQALGQGPQFIFQYYREEENGRGNFPPRFSGLQFPNYSSELNVNALELDDSALYLCASSLWGRAGGEVTQYFGPGTRLLVL.

V usage is TRBV23-1 and J usage is TRBJ2-3, with a possible D match to TRBD2 (6 bases). TRBV23-1 is an open reading frame whose function is uncertain. The CDR3 has 17 amino acids. Trimming shortened V by 4 bases and J by 6 bases, and 23 bases separated the two germline ends. The DNA of the CDR3 is TGCGCCAGCAGTCGAGGAGACATCGGGACTTCCACGGATACGCAGTATTTT. Translation gives CASSRGDIGTSTDTQYF.

This chain joins TRBV19 and TRBJ2-2; D is possibly TRBD1 (5 bases). Trimming took off 6 bases at V and 7 bases at J, with 12 bases between the two ends. From germline, CDR1 is LNHDA and CDR2 SQIVND (reference sequence). This CDR3 comprises 13 residues. CDR3 DNA sequence: TGTGCCAGTAGGACGACAGAGGACGGGGAGCTGTTTTTT. This translates into CASRTTEDGELFF.

Comment on this clone: Other DNA sequences in the sample encode the same CDR3. The gene calls are TRBV4-1 and TRBJ1-2; D remains ambiguous. The V gene lost 0 bases and the J gene lost 8 bases, with 13 bases spanning the gap. The CDR3 runs to 14 residues. Germline CDR1 MGHRA, CDR2 YSYEKL. The CDR3 coding sequence is TGCGCCAGCAGCCAAGATCGGGGTGGGTACGGCTACACCTTC. Translated, it gives CASSQDRGGYGYTF.

The V gene is TRBV28, the J gene TRBJ2-5; possibly TRBD2 for D (6 bases). The J call may not be correct, given that the DNA end is closer to TRBJ2-7. This CDR3 is 18 amino acids long. Germline CDR1 is MDHEN and CDR2 is SYDVKM. The CDR3 region has the DNA TGTGCCAGCAGTTTACCCAACGTTCCCAAGGAGGGGATACCCGAGCAGTACTTC. Protein: CASSLPNVPKEGIPEQYF.

V and J are TRBV5-1 and TRBJ1-2, with 7 nucleotides matching TRBD1. The CDR3 totals 14 residues. Looked up from germline, CDR1 is SGHRS and CDR2 is YFSETQ. V dropped 5 bases and J dropped 4; count of bases not matched to a gene: 8. The CDR3: CASREPGQTYGYTF. The CDR3 DNA reads as TGCGCCAGCAGGGAACCGGGACAGACCTATGGCTACACCTTC.

This clone has only a few counts. In DNA, the CDR3 is TGTGCCAGCAGCCTCCTGACTTCTGGGGAGAGAGAGACCCAGTACTTC. Protein: CASSLLTSGERETQYF. The V gene is TRBV13, the J gene TRBJ2-5; perhaps TRBD2 as D (5 bases). V was shortened by 5 bases and J by 4 bases, with 20 bases between the two germline ends. This CDR3 spans 16 amino acids. Germline V lookup: CDR1 PRHDT, CDR2 FYEKMQ (reference sequence).

This chain uses TRBV5-1 with TRBJ2-5; D possibly corresponds to TRBD1 (5 bases). Looked up from germline, CDR1 is SGHRS and CDR2 is YFSETQ. This CDR3 contains 15 residues. V lost 4 bases and J lost 1, with 14 bases in between. CDR3 loop: CASSGDGALQETQYF. CDR3 nucleotides: TGCGCCAGCAGCGGGGATGGGGCACTCCAAGAGACCCAGTACTTC.

The chain employs TRBV6-4 and TRBJ2-7; 7 bases align to TRBD1. Per germline, CDR1 MRHNA and CDR2 SNTAGT. Germline trimming cut 5 bases from V and 5 bases from J; bases unmatched to any gene: 6. The CDR3 loop spans 13 amino acids. The CDR3 here is CASSFRQGHEQYF. The DNA for the CDR3 is TGTGCCAGCAGTTTTCGACAGGGCCACGAGCAGTACTTC.

The V call is TRBV5-4, the J call TRBJ2-7; weak D call: TRBD1 (5 bases). CDR1 is SGHNT and CDR2 is YYREEE in the germline V gene (reference sequence). The CDR3 is 13 residues long. Trimming pared 0 bases from V and 5 bases from J, leaving 9 bases between. As DNA, the CDR3 is TGTGCCAGCAGCTTGGGGACATCGAACGAGCAGTACTTC. The encoded protein is CASSLGTSNEQYF.

This chain links TRBV6-6 with TRBJ2-7; 11 nucleotides line up with TRBD2. With V trimmed by 5 bases and J by 3 bases, 6 bases remained unmatched. CDR3 length: 15 amino acids. Germline V lookup: CDR1 MNHNY, CDR2 SVGAGI (reference sequence). The chain's CDR3 is CASSPASGGIYEQYF. The CDR3 DNA follows: TGTGCCAGCAGTCCAGCTAGCGGGGGGATCTACGAGCAGTACTTC.

The chain has TRBV11-2 and TRBJ2-5; 9 positions agree with TRBD2. V dropped 5 bases and J dropped 5; count of bases not matched to a gene: 12. Germline loops: CDR1 SGHAT, CDR2 FQNNGV. The CDR3 has 16 residues. CDR3 sequence (DNA): TGTGCCAGCAGCCCCCCGGGTAGCGGGGGACGGGAGACCCAGTACTTC. Residues: CASSPPGSGGRETQYF. The full variable domain, its missing parts supplied by reference TRBV11-2 and TRBJ2-5, is EAGVAQSPRYKIIEKRQSVAFWCNPISGHATLYWYQQILGQGPKLLIQFQNNGVVDDSQLPKDRFSAERLKGVDSTLKIQPAKLEDSAVYLCASSPPGSGGRETQYFGPGTRLLVL.

The chain couples TRBV4-1 to TRBJ1-5; 8 bases align to TRBD1. There are 19 residues in the CDR3. Per the germline V gene, CDR1 is MGHRA and CDR2 is YSYEKL. Trimming took 1 base from V and 2 from J; bases not matched to a gene: 13. This CDR3 is CASSQVVSWAGGRNQPQHF. Here the CDR3 DNA reads TGCGCCAGCAGCCAAGTGGTCAGCTGGGCAGGGGGCCGCAATCAGCCCCAGCATTTT.

The CDR3 nucleotides are TGTGCCAGCACCAACGGACAGGTGAATTCACCCCTCCACTTT. Protein sequence: CASTNGQVNSPLHF. The chain links TRBV27 to TRBJ1-6; 7 bases agree with TRBD1. CDR3 length equals 14 residues. Trimming at V came to 7 bases and at J to 7 bases, leaving 7 bases not matched to a gene. Germline V gives CDR1 MNHEY, CDR2 SMNVEV (reference sequence).

The V and J genes are TRBV6-6 and TRBJ1-6; D ambiguous. Germline CDR1 and CDR2: MNHNY and SVGAGI (reference sequence). V lost 0 bases and J 8 bases, leaving 5 bases between the germline ends. This CDR3 has 13 amino acids. DNA for the CDR3: TGTGCCAGCAGTTACTCGGCAGATTCACCCCTCCACTTT. Encoded protein: CASSYSADSPLHF.

This clone has more than one count but fewer than ten. J is TRBJ2-3 and V is TRBV6-1, with D perhaps TRBD1 (6 bases). The CDR3 is 12 amino acids. The germline V and J ends were trimmed by 7 bases and 3 bases, with 8 bases remaining between them. CDR1 is MNHNS and CDR2 is SASEGT in the germline V gene. The CDR3: CASNDRTDTQYF. In DNA form, the CDR3 reads TGTGCCAGCAACGACAGGACAGATACGCAGTATTTT.

The chain couples TRBV13 to TRBJ1-2; TRBD1 matches at 7 bases. The CDR3 runs 14 residues. The trim removed 4 bases at V and 5 bases at J, leaving 7 bases unmatched. Germline CDR1 is PRHDT and CDR2 is FYEKMQ (reference sequence). CDR3: CASSSPGTAYGYTF. The CDR3 DNA follows: TGTGCCAGCAGCTCCCCCGGGACAGCGTATGGCTACACCTTC.

This rearrangement joins TRBV6-6 to TRBJ1-4, with 10 bases fitting TRBD1. V was pared by 7 bases and J by 8 bases, with 7 bases of the junction left unmatched. The CDR3 runs to 14 residues. Germline V gene lookup returns CDR1 MNHNY and CDR2 SVGAGI (reference sequence). Here the CDR3 DNA reads TGTGCCAGCACCCGACAGGGGGCGGGCGAAAAACTGTTTTTT. It yields the protein CASTRQGAGEKLFF.

CDR3 bases: TGTGCCAGCAAGGGACTAGCGGGGGACACAGATACGCAGTATTTT. The encoded protein is CASKGLAGDTDTQYF. This sequence joins TRBV2 and TRBJ2-3; the match to TRBD2 covers 14 bases. Germline-derived CDR1 and CDR2 are SNHLY and FYNNEI. CDR3 length: 15 residues. V trimming: 7 bases; J trimming: 2 bases; junction bases outside the gene matches: 2.